This T cell receptor (beta chain) was profiled in a study of T cell responses to AZD1222 COVID-19 vaccine (dated by TCRdb to about 2021). A note on the overall study: TCR sequencing was performed for 230 to 250 trial participants, of whom about 200 were given two doses of AZD1222 and around 26 were given two doses of MenACWY control vaccine. Trial participants were enrolled by age into subgroups of 18-55, 56-69 and 70-plus years, and about 150, 27 and 61 TCR-sequenced participants, respectively, were included in these subgroups. The research as a whole found: Nearly half of unique spike-specific TCRs reportedly recognized epitopes outside regions mutated in the B.1.351 and B.1.1.7 variants. A significant rise in spike-specific TCR breadth and depth was observed after two AZD1222 doses relative to day 0 and relative to MenACWY recipients. Because no day 14 peak-response samples were available, repertoires were characterized only after the peak T cell response. Vaccine-associated CD4 TCRs spanned the whole spike protein, with dominant responses in regions 160-218 and 743-854. Participants were mostly white British and included more females than males, and it was suggested by the authors that clonal diversity may have been underestimated. The 56-69-year group was small, and its depth increase did not reach significance, likely because of low power. Conclusions about previously exposed vaccinees were limited because only six or seven AZD1222 recipients were SARS-CoV-2 seropositive at baseline.

The time point label for this specimen denotes: about 28 days (+/-7) after the second vaccine dose. AZD1222 recipients with second doses at about 4 weeks or about 12 weeks were pooled, because spike-specific TCR depth and breadth did not differ between schedules. The vaccinee samples were drawn from two UK trials, COV001 and COV002, one of which was a single-blind randomized controlled phase 2/3 trial testing AZD1222 (ChAdOx1 nCoV-19) in healthy adults. For TCRbeta chain sequencing, PBMC samples from trial participants were taken at day 0 and at day 28 after the second dose. Measured from the cysteine to the phenylalanine, the CDR3 is 14 residues long. The sequence is cut down to CDR3 DNA, 42 bases in frame from base 1. The trim is 1 base for V and 8 bases for J, with a gap of 14 bases between the germline ends. In the germline V gene (reference sequence), CDR1 corresponds to LNHNV and CDR2 to YYDKDF.

Turning to this clone: Its recognized antigen is unknown. Base qualities are not provided; no much larger clone lies one nucleotide away.

The CDR3 regions of human TCRbeta chains were analyzed by immunosequencing. From the authors' description of their analysis: Repertoire TCRs were checked for matches against a reference library of SARS-CoV-2-specific TCRs that had been generated using the MIRA antigen-specificity platform. Breadth was defined as the fraction of unique TCRs that were SARS-CoV-2-associated, and depth was defined as the fraction of total T cells that were SARS-CoV-2-associated. Using the MIRA data, each spike-specific TCR was mapped to the spike region that the TCR reacts to and placed in a CD4 or CD8 class. Log10-transformed breadth and depth values were compared by one-way ANOVA with Sidak's multiple comparisons tests. TCRdb took over this immuneACCESS table, retaining in-frame rearrangements with V and J assigned. Such tables are incomplete; in checked studies, under half of the missing clones stem from an unresolved V gene, and the remainder is unexplained. V and J calls and clone size are as listed in that table; D and trimming were resolved from the DNA. Across this sample there are about 100,000 clones, with about 90% seen only once. The leading ten clones occupy 10% to 13% of the sample.

The starting material was peripheral blood, obtained 28 days after the second AZD1222 dose. The chain uses TRBV15 and TRBJ1-1; the D segment cannot be called with confidence. The TCR was taken from an adult who received the AZD1222 COVID-19 vaccine. The CDR3 amino acid sequence is: CATSRATGFREAFF. The nucleotides read TGTGCCACCAGCAGAGCCACGGGATTTCGGGAAGCTTTCTTT.